Sequencing of this T cell receptor (beta chain) was carried out in a study of control samples from healthy donors and cancer patients. This clone was seen only once. This CDR3 spans 14 amino acids. Germline CDR1 and CDR2: SNHLY and FYNNEI. The V end lost 7 bases, the J end lost 2 bases, and 14 bases lay between the germline ends. The table came from immunoSEQ multiplex PCR; TCRdb's copy has only in-frame clones and leaves some out. The sample contains hundreds of thousands of clones, roughly 87% of which appear only once. This chain joins TRBV2 and TRBJ1-1; the D gene is possibly TRBD1 (5 bases). Input material: PBMCs. The TCR was taken from a woman aged 55-69 years with lung cancer. The CDR3 here is CASKPGPLNTEAFF. The CDR3, as DNA: TGTGCCAGCAAGCCGGGACCTCTTAACACTGAAGCTTTCTTT.